The clone carrying this T cell receptor (beta chain) was picked up a small number of times. Its antigen is unidentified. Researchers ran the PCR with 60 Vbeta and 13 Jbeta primers. TCRdb's table, derived via immunoSEQ multiplex PCR, lists solely in-frame clones and lacks some. The sample has 110,000 to 150,000 clones; 55% to 85% are singletons. This specimen comes from a study of cytomegalovirus exposure and HLA in healthy donors. Germline CDR1 and CDR2: LNHNV and YYDKDF (reference sequence). The CDR3 contains 15 residues. Trimming took 1 base from V and 0 from J, leaving 10 bases between them. Points from the study as a whole: Later on, an analysis tied 15,000 to 20,000 TCR beta sequences to HLA alleles at 0.05 false discovery rate. It was 150 to 200 TCR beta chains that were listed as cytomegalovirus-associated. In an earlier analysis, most TCR beta V segments were productive about 87% or about 30% of the time.

The gene calls are TRBV15 and TRBJ2-7; no definite D call. The sequence derives from a man aged 35-49 years in good health and CMV-seronegative. Sequencing was done on a sample of PBMCs. As DNA, the CDR3 is TGTGCCACCAGCAGAGGAGGCCTAAGCTCCTACGAGCAGTACTTC. Amino acids: CATSRGGLSSYEQYF.